These T cell receptor beta chains were read from a single sample in a study of T cell responses to AZD1222 COVID-19 vaccine. Generated by immunoSEQ multiplex PCR, the TCRdb table keeps only in-frame clones and is missing some. The repertoire holds 130,000 to 150,000 clones, approximately 92% seen once, with more than 1.5% in the top ten. The source was peripheral blood, collected on day 0 of AZD1222 vaccination. The receptors were sampled from an adult in good health. CDR3s include the opening cysteine and the closing phenylalanine or tryptophan.

v_gene: TRBV25-1; j_gene: TRBJ1-2; CDR3aa: CASSGTGGGNYGYTF
v_gene: TRBV7-2; j_gene: TRBJ2-2; CDR3aa: CASSVSGGATGELFF
v_gene: TRBV6-4; j_gene: TRBJ1-2; CDR3aa: CASRGLNYGYTF
v_gene: TRBV28; j_gene: TRBJ1-1; CDR3aa: CASGLSNTEAFF
v_gene: TRBV4-2; j_gene: TRBJ2-5; CDR3aa: CASSQDPGDFVLQETQYF
v_gene: TRBV28; j_gene: TRBJ2-2; CDR3aa: CASLSTHTGELFF
v_gene: TRBV19; j_gene: TRBJ2-3; CDR3aa: CASSRLAGEGTDTQYF
v_gene: TRBV6-5; j_gene: TRBJ1-1; CDR3aa: CATSWGVNTEAFF
v_gene: TRBV2; j_gene: TRBJ1-1; CDR3aa: CATEMGTEAFF
v_gene: TRBV27; j_gene: TRBJ1-2; CDR3aa: CASSSGRSGYTF
v_gene: TRBV29-1; j_gene: TRBJ2-2; CDR3aa: CSVWTGTGELFF
v_gene: TRBV6-4; j_gene: TRBJ2-3; CDR3aa: CASSDAGGTDTQYF
v_gene: TRBV27; j_gene: TRBJ1-1; CDR3aa: CASSWDTLNTEAFF
v_gene: TRBV18; j_gene: TRBJ1-1; CDR3aa: CASSPMGQGNTEAFF
v_gene: TRBV15; j_gene: TRBJ2-7; CDR3aa: CATSRAPSGEQYF
v_gene: TRBV6-5; j_gene: TRBJ1-5; CDR3aa: CASSPPGGKNQPQHF
v_gene: TRBV7-9; j_gene: TRBJ2-7; CDR3aa: CASSRGTTTYEQYF
v_gene: TRBV4-1; j_gene: TRBJ2-1; CDR3aa: CASSLLGLAEYNEQFF
v_gene: TRBV4-2; j_gene: TRBJ2-1; CDR3aa: CASSQLLAGGQREQFF
v_gene: TRBV5-1; j_gene: TRBJ2-5; CDR3aa: CASSPGGPQETQYF
v_gene: TRBV7-2; j_gene: TRBJ1-6; CDR3aa: CASNKEASSYNSPLHF
v_gene: TRBV6-5; j_gene: TRBJ1-2; CDR3aa: CASSTGTGSGYTF
v_gene: TRBV19; j_gene: TRBJ1-3; CDR3aa: CASSLSGTGKAGNTIYF
v_gene: TRBV3-1/TRBV3-2; j_gene: TRBJ1-4; CDR3aa: CASSQGQGLRTNEKLFF
v_gene: TRBV2; j_gene: TRBJ2-7; CDR3aa: CASIDGEQYF
v_gene: TRBV30; j_gene: TRBJ1-5; CDR3aa: CAWSLGTGSNQPQHF
v_gene: TRBV2; j_gene: TRBJ1-1; CDR3aa: CASSVLGGLTEAFF
v_gene: TRBV19; j_gene: TRBJ1-1; CDR3aa: CASSIPQNKAFF
v_gene: TRBV18; j_gene: TRBJ1-2; CDR3aa: CASSKPGQGDYGYTF
v_gene: TRBV5-1; j_gene: TRBJ1-1; CDR3aa: CASRSGTGASTEAFF
v_gene: TRBV5-6; j_gene: TRBJ1-1; CDR3aa: CASSLRGLNTEAFF